Listed below are T cell receptor beta chains from one sample, sequenced in a study of Tregs in tolerant kidney transplant recipients. The repertoire was sequenced with immunoSEQ multiplex PCR; TCRdb's copy has only in-frame clones and lacks some. Altogether over 85,000 clones are present, approximately 93% being singletons, with the ten largest covering 0.46%. The sample was CD4+ T cells from blood, taken before the transplant. All receptors come from a human donor who received a combined kidney and bone marrow transplant. CDR3s include the opening cysteine and the closing phenylalanine or tryptophan. The order of the fields is D gene, V gene, J gene, clone size, CDR3 protein, CDR3 DNA. The D gene is left open where the match is weak. The size entry is marked missing in some rows and otherwise reads once, few, many or a size class.

>TRBD2|TRBV5-1|TRBJ2-3|.
CASRPGLAQWTDTQYF
TGCGCCAGCAGACCCGGACTAGCCCAGTGGACAGATACGCAGTATTTT
>TRBD1|TRBV7-9|TRBJ1-1|.
CASSLGDRTNTEAFF
TGTGCCAGCAGCTTAGGGGACAGGACGAACACTGAAGCTTTCTTT
>.|TRBV4-1|TRBJ2-5|.
CASSHLEGTQYF
TGCGCCAGCAGCCATCTAGAGGGGACCCAGTACTTC
>TRBD2|TRBV9|TRBJ2-3|.
CASSVVAGRTDTQYF
TGTGCCAGCAGCGTCGTAGCGGGCCGCACAGATACGCAGTATTTT
>TRBD1|TRBV7-6|TRBJ1-3|.
CASSLRDREGNTIYF
TGTGCCAGCAGCTTACGGGACAGGGAAGGAAACACCATATATTTT
>TRBD1|TRBV27|TRBJ2-6|.
CATQGAGANVLTF
TGTGCCACCCAGGGGGCTGGGGCCAACGTCCTGACTTTC
>.|TRBV30|TRBJ1-3|once
CAWSRGTGNTIYF
TGTGCCTGGAGTAGGGGCACTGGAAACACCATATATTTT
>.|TRBV7-9|TRBJ1-2|.
CASSTTGAGYTF
TGTGCCAGCAGCACGACAGGAGCCGGCTACACCTTC
>TRBD2|TRBV5-1|TRBJ2-1|.
CASSRTSGGGRGVYNEQFF
TGCGCCAGCAGCCGGACTAGCGGGGGGGGTCGCGGGGTCTACAATGAGCAGTTCTTC
>TRBD1|TRBV13|TRBJ2-2|.
CASSPSLSGGLTGELFF
TGTGCCAGCAGCCCCAGTCTATCAGGGGGCCTAACCGGGGAGCTGTTTTTT
>.|TRBV4-3|TRBJ1-6|few
CASSRGRRAGNSPLHF
TGCGCCAGCAGCCGAGGGCGGAGGGCCGGGAATTCACCCCTCCACTTT
>.|TRBV15|TRBJ1-2|.
CATSRDPRAYGYTF
TGTGCCACCAGCAGAGATCCCAGGGCGTATGGCTACACCTTC
>.|TRBV18|TRBJ2-7|.
CASSPSRGTYEQYF
TGTGCCAGCTCACCAAGTCGGGGGACCTACGAGCAGTACTTC
>.|TRBV20-1|TRBJ2-7|.
CSASGHYEQYF
TGCAGTGCTTCAGGGCACTACGAGCAGTACTTC
>TRBD2|TRBV10-1|TRBJ2-1|.
CATLAGGSHEQFF
TGCGCCACCCTAGCGGGAGGGAGCCATGAGCAGTTCTTC